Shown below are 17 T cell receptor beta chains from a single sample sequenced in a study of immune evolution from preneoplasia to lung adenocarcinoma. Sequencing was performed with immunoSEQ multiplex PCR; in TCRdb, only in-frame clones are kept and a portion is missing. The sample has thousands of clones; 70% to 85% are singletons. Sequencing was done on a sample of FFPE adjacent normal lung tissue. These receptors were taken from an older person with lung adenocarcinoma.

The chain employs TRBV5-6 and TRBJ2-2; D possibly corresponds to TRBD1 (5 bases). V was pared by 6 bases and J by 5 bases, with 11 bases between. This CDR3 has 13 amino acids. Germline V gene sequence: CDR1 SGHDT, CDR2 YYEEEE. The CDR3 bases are TGTGCCAGCACGCAGGGTGGGACCGGGGAGCTGTTTTTT. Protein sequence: CASTQGGTGELFF.

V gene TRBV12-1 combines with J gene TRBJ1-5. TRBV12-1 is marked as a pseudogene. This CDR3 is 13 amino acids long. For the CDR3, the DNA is TGTGCCAGCGGTGGGAATGGAGATCAGCCCCAGCATTTT. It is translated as CASGGNGDQPQHF.

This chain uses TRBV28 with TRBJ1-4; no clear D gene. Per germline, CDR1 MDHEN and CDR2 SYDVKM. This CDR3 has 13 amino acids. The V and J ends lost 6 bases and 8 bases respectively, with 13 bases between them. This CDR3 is CASRILGGEKLFF. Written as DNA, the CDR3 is TGTGCCAGCAGGATATTGGGAGGAGAAAAACTGTTTTTT.

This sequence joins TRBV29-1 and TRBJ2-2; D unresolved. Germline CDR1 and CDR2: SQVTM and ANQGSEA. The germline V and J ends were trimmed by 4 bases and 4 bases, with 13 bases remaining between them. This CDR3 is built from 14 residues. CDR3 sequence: CSVGREGSTGELFF. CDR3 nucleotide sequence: TGCAGCGTTGGAAGGGAAGGGTCCACCGGGGAGCTGTTTTTT.

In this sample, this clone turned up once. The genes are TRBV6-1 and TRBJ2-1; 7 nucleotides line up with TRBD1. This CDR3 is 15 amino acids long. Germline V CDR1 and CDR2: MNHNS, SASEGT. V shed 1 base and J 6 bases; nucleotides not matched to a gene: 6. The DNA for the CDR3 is TGTGCCAGCAGTGAAGAAGTCGCAGGGGGCAATGAGCAGTTCTTC. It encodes CASSEEVAGGNEQFF.

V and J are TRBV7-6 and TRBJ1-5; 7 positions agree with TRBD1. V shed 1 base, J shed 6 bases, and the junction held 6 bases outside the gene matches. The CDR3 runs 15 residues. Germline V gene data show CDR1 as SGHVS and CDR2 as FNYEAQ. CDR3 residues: CASSLVAGDSQPQHF. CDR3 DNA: TGTGCCAGCAGCTTAGTGGCGGGGGACAGTCAGCCCCAGCATTTT.

The CDR3, as DNA: TGCGCCAGCAGCACAGAGGCTGGCTACGAGCAGTACTTC. Translation: CASSTEAGYEQYF. This chain joins TRBV4-3 and TRBJ2-7; D gene uncertain. V lost 5 bases to trimming and J lost 3 bases, with 11 bases between them. The CDR3 has 13 amino acids. From germline, CDR1 is LGHNA and CDR2 YSLEER.

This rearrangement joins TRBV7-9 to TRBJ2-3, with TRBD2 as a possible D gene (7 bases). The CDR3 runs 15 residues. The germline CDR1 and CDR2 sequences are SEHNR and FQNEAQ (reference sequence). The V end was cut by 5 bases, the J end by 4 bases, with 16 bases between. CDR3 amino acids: CASSEGGGRADTQYF. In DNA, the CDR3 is TGTGCCAGCAGCGAAGGGGGAGGGCGGGCAGATACGCAGTATTTT.

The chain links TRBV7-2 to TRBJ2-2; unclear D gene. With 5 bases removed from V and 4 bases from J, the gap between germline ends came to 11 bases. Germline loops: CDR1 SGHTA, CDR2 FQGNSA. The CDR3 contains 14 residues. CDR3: CASSPTPRTGELFF. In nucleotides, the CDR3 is TGTGCCAGCAGCCCCACCCCTCGCACCGGGGAGCTGTTTTTT.

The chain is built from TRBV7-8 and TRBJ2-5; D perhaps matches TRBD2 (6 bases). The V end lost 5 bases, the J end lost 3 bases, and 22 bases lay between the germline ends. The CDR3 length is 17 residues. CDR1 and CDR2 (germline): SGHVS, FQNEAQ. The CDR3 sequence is CASSPTYLFRGEETQYF. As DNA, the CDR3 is TGTGCCAGCAGCCCCACCTACCTCTTCCGCGGGGAAGAGACCCAGTACTTC. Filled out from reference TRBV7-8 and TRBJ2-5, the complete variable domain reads GAGVSQSPRYKVAKRGQDVALRCDPISGHVSLFWYQQALGQGPEFLTYFQNEAQLDKSGLPSDRFFAERPEGSVSTLKIQRTQQEDSAVYLCASSPTYLFRGEETQYFGPGTRLLVL.

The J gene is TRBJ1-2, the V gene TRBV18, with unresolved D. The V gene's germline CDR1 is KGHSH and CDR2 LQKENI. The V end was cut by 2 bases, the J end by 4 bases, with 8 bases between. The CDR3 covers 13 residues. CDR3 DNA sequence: TGTGCCAGCTCACCAGCTGGGAGCTATGGCTACACCTTC. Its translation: CASSPAGSYGYTF.

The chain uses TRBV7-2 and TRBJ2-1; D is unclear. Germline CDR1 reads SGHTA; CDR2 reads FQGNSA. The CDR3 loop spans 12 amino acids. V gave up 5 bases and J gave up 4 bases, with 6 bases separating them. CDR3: CASSTAYNEQFF. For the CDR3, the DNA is TGTGCCAGCAGCACCGCTTACAATGAGCAGTTCTTC.

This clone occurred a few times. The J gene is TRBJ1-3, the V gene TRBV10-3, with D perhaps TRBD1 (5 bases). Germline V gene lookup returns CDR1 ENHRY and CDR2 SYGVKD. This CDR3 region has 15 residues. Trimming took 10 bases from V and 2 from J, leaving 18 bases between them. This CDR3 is CATDPGDGAGNTIYF. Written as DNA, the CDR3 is TGTGCCACCGACCCCGGGGACGGAGCTGGAAACACCATATATTTT.

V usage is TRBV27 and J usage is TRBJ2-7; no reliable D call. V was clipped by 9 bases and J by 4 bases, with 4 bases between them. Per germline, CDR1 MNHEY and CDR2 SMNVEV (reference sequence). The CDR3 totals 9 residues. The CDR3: CASRYEQYF. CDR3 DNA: TGTGCCAGTAGGTACGAGCAGTACTTC.

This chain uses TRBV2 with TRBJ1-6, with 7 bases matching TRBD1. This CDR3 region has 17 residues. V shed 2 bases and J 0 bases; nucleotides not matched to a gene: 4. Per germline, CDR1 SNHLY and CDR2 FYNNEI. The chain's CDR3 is CASSERGQSSYNSPLHF. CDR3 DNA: TGTGCCAGCAGTGAAAGGGGACAGAGCTCCTATAATTCACCCCTCCACTTT.

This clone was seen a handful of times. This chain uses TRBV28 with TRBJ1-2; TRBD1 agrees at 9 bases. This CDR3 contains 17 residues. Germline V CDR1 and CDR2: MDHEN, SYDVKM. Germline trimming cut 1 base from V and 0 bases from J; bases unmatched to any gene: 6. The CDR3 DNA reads TGTGCCAGCAGTTTATCGGGACAGGGACCCACTAACTATGGCTACACCTTC. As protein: CASSLSGQGPTNYGYTF.

CDR3 region: CASTRRNNLGYGYTF. DNA of the CDR3: TGTGCCAGCACTCGCCGAAACAACCTCGGCTATGGCTACACCTTC. The chain employs TRBV2 and TRBJ1-2; unclear D gene. The CDR3 sequence is 15 residues long. Looked up from germline, CDR1 is SNHLY and CDR2 is FYNNEI. With 7 bases removed from V and 4 bases from J, the gap between germline ends came to 19 bases.